The sequence of this T cell receptor (beta chain) was determined in a study of T cell clones after liver transplantation. Trimming cost V 0 bases and J 4 bases, with 14 bases left between them. This CDR3 is built from 15 residues. Germline values: CDR1 SGDLS, CDR2 YYNGEE. Sorting of unstimulated PBMCs yielded separate CD3+CD4+ and CD3+CD8+ fractions. The count of this clone is one. The antigen remains undetermined. Overall study findings and caveats: Circulating graft-donor-reactive CD4 TCRbeta sequences fell significantly post-transplant in most of the 8 subjects.

Assay used: immunoSEQ multiplex PCR; TCRdb lists only in-frame clones, some missing. The table lists 72,000 or so clones, over 65% of them singletons, with roughly 2.8% in the top ten. This chain connects TRBV9 to TRBJ2-7, with D possibly TRBD1 on 5 matching bases. This material consisted of CD4+ T cells from blood, taken at the 22-month timepoint. This sequence originates from a human patient who received a liver transplant. These T cells may partly come from the graft donor. The CDR3 nucleotides are TGTGCCAGCAGCGTAGCACCCCAGGGTGTTTACGAGCAGTACTTC. It specifies CASSVAPQGVYEQYF.